The 5 T cell receptor beta chains presented below share a single source sample, sequenced in a study of CD8+ T cells in alopecia areata. cDNA prepared by RNA extraction and subsequent reverse transcription served as the template for sequencing. Data came from immunoSEQ multiplex PCR; TCRdb stores just in-frame clones and leaves some out. The sample holds roughly 32,000 clones, less than 65% seen once. Sequencing was done on a sample of NKG2D-high CD8+ T cells sorted from blood. The receptor set was obtained from a human donor with alopecia areata.

J is TRBJ2-7 and V is TRBV30, with TRBD1 as a possible D gene (6 bases). Germline assignment: CDR1 GTSNPN and CDR2 SVGIG (reference sequence). Trimming removed 3 bases from V and 5 bases from J, with 8 bases in between. This CDR3 comprises 11 residues. The CDR3 loop reads CAWSEGDEQYF. The CDR3 coding sequence is TGTGCCTGGAGCGAGGGGGACGAGCAGTACTTC.

This clone was observed a handful of times. V usage is TRBV27 and J usage is TRBJ2-7; perhaps TRBD1 as D (6 bases). This CDR3 comprises 13 residues. V shed 11 bases and J shed 1 base, with 15 bases lying between them. Looked up from germline, CDR1 is MNHEY and CDR2 is SMNVEV (reference sequence). The CDR3 DNA reads TGTGCCGCCGGGCAGGGGATTTCCTACGAGCAGTACTTC. As protein: CAAGQGISYEQYF.

The chain combines TRBV19 with TRBJ1-2; possible D gene TRBD1, 6 bases. Germline V CDR1 and CDR2: LNHDA, SQIVND (reference sequence). The V end lost 3 bases, the J end lost 4 bases, and 9 bases lay between the germline ends. The CDR3 covers 13 residues. Written as DNA, the CDR3 is TGTGCCAGTAGTATTATACAGGGCTATGGCTACACCTTC. This encodes CASSIIQGYGYTF.

This clone was observed a few times. This chain's CDR3 is CASSFWRDTDTQYF. CDR3 DNA sequence: TGTGCCAGCAGTTTTTGGCGTGACACAGATACGCAGTATTTT. The chain has TRBV27 and TRBJ2-3; no reliable D call. The V gene lost 3 bases and the J gene lost 2 bases, with 9 bases spanning the gap. This CDR3 is built from 14 residues. From germline, CDR1 is MNHEY and CDR2 SMNVEV (reference sequence).

V usage is TRBV2 and J usage is TRBJ2-3; D is possibly TRBD2 (6 bases). The V gene's germline CDR1 is SNHLY and CDR2 FYNNEI. The germline V and J ends were trimmed by 6 bases and 2 bases, with 27 bases remaining between them. The CDR3 is 19 residues long. The DNA of the CDR3 is TGTGCCAGCAGCGGGTGGGAACACGAAACGGAGGACTACACAGATACGCAGTATTTT. This gives the protein CASSGWEHETEDYTDTQYF.